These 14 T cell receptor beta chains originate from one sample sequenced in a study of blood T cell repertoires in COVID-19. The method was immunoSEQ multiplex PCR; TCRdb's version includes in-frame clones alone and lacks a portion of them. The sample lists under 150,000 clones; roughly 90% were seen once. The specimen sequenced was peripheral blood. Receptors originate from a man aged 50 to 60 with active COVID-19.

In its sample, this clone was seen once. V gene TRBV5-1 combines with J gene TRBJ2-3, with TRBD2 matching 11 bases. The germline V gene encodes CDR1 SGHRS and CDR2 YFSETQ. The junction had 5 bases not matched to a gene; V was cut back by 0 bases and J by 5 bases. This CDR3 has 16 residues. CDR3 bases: TGCGCCAGCAGCTTGGTTGGGCTAGCGGGAGGAGATACGCAGTATTTT. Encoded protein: CASSLVGLAGGDTQYF.

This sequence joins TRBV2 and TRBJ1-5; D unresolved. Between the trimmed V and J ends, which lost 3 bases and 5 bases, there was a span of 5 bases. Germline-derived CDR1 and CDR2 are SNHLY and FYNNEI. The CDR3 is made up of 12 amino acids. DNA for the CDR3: TGTGCCAGCAGTGATACGGATCAGCCCCAGCATTTT. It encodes CASSDTDQPQHF.

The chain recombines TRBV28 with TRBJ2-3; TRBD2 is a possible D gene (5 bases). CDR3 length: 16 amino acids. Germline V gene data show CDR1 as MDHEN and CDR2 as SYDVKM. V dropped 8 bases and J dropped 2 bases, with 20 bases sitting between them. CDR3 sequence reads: CASDRGGGPYTDTQYF. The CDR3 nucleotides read TGTGCCAGCGATCGGGGTGGCGGACCTTACACAGATACGCAGTATTTT.

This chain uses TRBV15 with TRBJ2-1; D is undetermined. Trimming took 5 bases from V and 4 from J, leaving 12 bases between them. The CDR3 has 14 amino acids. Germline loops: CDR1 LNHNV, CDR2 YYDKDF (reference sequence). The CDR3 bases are TGTGCCACCAGCGAACCCGACGGGTACAATGAGCAGTTCTTC. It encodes CATSEPDGYNEQFF.

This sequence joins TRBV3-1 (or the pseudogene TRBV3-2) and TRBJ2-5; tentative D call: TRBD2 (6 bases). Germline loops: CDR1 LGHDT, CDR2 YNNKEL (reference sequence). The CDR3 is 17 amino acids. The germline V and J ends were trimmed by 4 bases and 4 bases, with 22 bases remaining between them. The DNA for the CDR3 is TGTGCCAGCAGCCCAAGGAGGGGTTGGGGCGCAGGAGAGACCCAGTACTTC. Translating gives CASSPRRGWGAGETQYF.

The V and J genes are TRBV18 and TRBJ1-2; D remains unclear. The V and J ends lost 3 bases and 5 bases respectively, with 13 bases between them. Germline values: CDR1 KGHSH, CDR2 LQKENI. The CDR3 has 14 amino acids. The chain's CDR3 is CASSPVGSLYGYTF. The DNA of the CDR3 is TGTGCCAGCTCACCGGTTGGCAGTTTGTATGGCTACACCTTC.

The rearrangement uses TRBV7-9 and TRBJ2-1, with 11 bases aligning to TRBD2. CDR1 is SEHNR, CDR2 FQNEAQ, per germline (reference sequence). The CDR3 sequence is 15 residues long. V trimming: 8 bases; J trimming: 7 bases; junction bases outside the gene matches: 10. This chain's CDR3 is CASVKVSGRGNEQFF. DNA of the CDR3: TGTGCCAGCGTAAAGGTTAGCGGGAGGGGTAATGAGCAGTTCTTC.

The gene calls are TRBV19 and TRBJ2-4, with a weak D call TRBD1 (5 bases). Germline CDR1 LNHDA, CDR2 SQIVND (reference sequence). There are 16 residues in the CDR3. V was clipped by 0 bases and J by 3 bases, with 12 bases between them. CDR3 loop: CASSIDHAGLKNIQYF. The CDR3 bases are TGTGCCAGTAGTATAGATCATGCAGGGCTCAAAAACATTCAGTACTTC.

The CDR3 DNA reads TGTGCCCCGGGGGGGGGCGGCACTGAAGCTTTCTTT. The encoded protein is CAPGGGGTEAFF. The J gene is TRBJ1-1, the V gene TRBV2; D is perhaps TRBD1 (6 bases). Germline V gene lookup returns CDR1 SNHLY and CDR2 FYNNEI. Trimming stripped 11 bases from V and 4 bases from J, with 14 bases between. CDR3 length: 12 amino acids.

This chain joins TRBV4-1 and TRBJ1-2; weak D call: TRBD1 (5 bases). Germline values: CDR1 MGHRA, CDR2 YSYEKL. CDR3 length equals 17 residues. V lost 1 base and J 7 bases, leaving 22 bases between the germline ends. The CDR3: CASSQGVDRGLYAGYTF. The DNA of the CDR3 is TGCGCCAGCAGCCAAGGGGTCGATAGGGGACTCTACGCTGGCTACACCTTC.

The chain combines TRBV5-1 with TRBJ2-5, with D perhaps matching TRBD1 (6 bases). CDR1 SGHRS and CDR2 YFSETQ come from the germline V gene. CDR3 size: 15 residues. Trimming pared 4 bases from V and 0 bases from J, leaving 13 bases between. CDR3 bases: TGCGCCAGCAGCGTAGGAGACAGGTACCAAGAGACCCAGTACTTC. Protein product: CASSVGDRYQETQYF.

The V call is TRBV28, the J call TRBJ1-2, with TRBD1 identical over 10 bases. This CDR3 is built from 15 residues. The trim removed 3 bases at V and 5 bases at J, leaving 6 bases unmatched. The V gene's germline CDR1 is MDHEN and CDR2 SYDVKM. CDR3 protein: CASSFPLGQGYGYTF. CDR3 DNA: TGTGCCAGCAGTTTCCCCCTGGGACAGGGGTATGGCTACACCTTC.

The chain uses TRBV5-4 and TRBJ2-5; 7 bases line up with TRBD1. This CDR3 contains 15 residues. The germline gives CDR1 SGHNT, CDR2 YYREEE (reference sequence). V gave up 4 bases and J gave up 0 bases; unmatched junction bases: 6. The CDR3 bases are TGTGCCAGCAGCATGGGGACAGCGGACCAAGAGACCCAGTACTTC. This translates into CASSMGTADQETQYF.

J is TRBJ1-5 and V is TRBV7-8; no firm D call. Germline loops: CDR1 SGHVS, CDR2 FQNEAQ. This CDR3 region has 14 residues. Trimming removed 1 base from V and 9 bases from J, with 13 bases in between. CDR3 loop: CASSLVALRGPQHF. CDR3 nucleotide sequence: TGTGCCAGCAGCTTAGTTGCCCTTCGAGGGCCCCAGCATTTT.